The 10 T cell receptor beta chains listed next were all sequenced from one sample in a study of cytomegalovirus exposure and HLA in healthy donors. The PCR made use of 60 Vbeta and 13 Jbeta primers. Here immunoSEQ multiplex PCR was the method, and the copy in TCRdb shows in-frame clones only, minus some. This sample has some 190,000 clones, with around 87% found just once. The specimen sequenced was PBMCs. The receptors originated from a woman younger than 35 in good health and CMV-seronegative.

CDR3 coding DNA: TGCAGCGTTGCAATGCGGGGCTACAATGAGCAGTTCTTC. Its translation is CSVAMRGYNEQFF. The chain joins TRBV29-1 to TRBJ2-1; D may be TRBD2 (6 bases). This CDR3 comprises 13 residues. Trimming removed 4 bases at V and 3 bases at J, with 10 bases between. Germline V gives CDR1 SQVTM, CDR2 ANQGSEA.

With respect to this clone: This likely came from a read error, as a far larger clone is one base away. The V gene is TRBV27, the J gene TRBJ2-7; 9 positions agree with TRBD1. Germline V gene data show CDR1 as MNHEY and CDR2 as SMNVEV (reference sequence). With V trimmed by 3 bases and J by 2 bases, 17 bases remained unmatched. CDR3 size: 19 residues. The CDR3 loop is CASSFRGPGQGGWAYEQYF. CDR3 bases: TGTGCCAGCAGTTTCCGTGGACCGGGACAGGGAGGTTGGGCCTACGAGCAGTACTTC.

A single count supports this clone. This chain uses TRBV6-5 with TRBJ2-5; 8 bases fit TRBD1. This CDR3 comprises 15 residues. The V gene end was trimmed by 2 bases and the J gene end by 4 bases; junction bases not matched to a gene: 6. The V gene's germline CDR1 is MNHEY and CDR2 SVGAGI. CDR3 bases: TGTGCCAGCAGTTACCTTGGACAGGGACGAGAGACCCAGTACTTC. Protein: CASSYLGQGRETQYF.

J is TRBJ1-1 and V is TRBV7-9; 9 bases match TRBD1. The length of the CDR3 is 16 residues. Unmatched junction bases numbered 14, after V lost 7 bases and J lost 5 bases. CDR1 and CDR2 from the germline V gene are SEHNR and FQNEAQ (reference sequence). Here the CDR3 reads CASTKPGQGGGTEAFF. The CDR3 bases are TGTGCCAGCACCAAGCCGGGACAGGGCGGCGGGACTGAAGCTTTCTTT.

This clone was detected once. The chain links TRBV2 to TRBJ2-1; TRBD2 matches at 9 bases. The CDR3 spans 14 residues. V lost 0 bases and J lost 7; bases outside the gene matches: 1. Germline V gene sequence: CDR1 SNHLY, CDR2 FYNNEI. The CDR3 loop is CASSEASGGNEQFF. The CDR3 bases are TGTGCCAGCAGTGAAGCCAGCGGGGGGAATGAGCAGTTCTTC.

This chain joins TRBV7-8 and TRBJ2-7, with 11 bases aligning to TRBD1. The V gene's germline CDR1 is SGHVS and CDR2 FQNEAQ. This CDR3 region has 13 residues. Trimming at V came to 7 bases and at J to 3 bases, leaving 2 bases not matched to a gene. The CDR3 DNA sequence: TGTGCCAGCACAGGGACAGGGGGCTACGAGCAGTACTTC. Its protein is CASTGTGGYEQYF.

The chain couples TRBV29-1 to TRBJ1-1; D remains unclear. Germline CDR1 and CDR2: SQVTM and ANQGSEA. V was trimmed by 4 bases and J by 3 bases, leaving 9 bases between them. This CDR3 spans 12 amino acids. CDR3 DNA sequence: TGCAGCGTTGGCCTCCGGGACACTGAAGCTTTCTTT. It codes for CSVGLRDTEAFF. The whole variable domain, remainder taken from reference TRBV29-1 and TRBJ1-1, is SAVISQKPSRDICQRGTSLTIQCQVDSQVTMMFWYRQQPGQSLTLIATANQGSEATYESGFVIDKFPISRPNLTFSTLTVSNMSPEDSSIYLCSVGLRDTEAFFGQGTRLTVV.

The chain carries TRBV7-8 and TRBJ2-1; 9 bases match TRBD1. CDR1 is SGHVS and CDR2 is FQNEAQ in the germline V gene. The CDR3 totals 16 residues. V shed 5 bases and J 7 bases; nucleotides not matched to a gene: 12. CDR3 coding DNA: TGTGCCAGCAGCCCCATCGGGACAGGGTTTAGGAATGAGCAGTTCTTC. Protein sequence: CASSPIGTGFRNEQFF.

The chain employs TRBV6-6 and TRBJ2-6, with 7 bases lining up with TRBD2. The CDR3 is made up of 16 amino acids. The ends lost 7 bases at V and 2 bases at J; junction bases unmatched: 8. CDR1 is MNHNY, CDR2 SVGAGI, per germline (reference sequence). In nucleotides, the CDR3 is TGTGCCAGCACCTTCGGGGAGGGTACTGGGGCCAACGTCCTGACTTTC. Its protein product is CASTFGEGTGANVLTF.

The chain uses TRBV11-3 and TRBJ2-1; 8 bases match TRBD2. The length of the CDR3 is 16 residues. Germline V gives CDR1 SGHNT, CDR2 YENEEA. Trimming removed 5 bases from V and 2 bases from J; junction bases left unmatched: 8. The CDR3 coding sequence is TGTGCCAGCAGCCGGACTAGCCTTTATACCTACAATGAGCAGTTCTTC. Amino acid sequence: CASSRTSLYTYNEQFF.